The following is a T cell receptor (beta chain) sequence with its context. Its antigen is undetermined. The iRepertoire nested amplicon-rescue multiplex PCR amplified TCR alpha and beta CDR3s from RNA. Tissue mRNA or PBMC total RNA, roughly 90-450 ng, went into one-step reverse transcription and amplification. MiXCR, run by TCRdb on the multiplex PCR reads, gives a single entry per CDR3 protein. The table records around 93,000 distinct CDR3 sequences, approximately 42% of them present only once. The sample belongs to a study of glioma-infiltrating T cells. Study-wide results and caveats: Tissue and blood shared very few CDR3 sequences. Above-expected tissue-blood divergence occurred in all gliomas, most in low-grade ones.

Germline CDR1 reads DFQATT; CDR2 reads SNEGSKA (reference sequence). The CDR3 length is 16 residues. The V segment lost 0 bases and the J segment 5 bases; nucleotides outside the gene matches: 11. Sample: glioma tissue, nonneoplastic brain tissue, or PBMCs (not recorded which). This sequence was found in a human donor with low-grade glioma or glioblastoma, undergoing nonglioma brain surgery, or in good health (not recorded which). The chain carries TRBV20-1 and TRBJ2-5; 8 nucleotides agree with TRBD2. CDR3 nucleotides: TGCAGTGCTAGAGATATCAGGGCGGGAGGCCCCGAGACCCAGTACTTC. It encodes CSARDIRAGGPETQYF.